Following are 6 T cell receptor beta chains from one sample sequenced in a study of T cell repertoires in cytomegalovirus infection (dated by TCRdb to between 2017 and 2020). Reads for this sample came from an Illumina HiSeq 1500. The public reads were reprocessed in TCRdb via fastp at Q25 and MiXCR, keeping in-frame beta chains. Rows matching on CDR3 protein sequence are summarized as one entry with the most common DNA and genes. Across this sample there are 740,000 or so distinct CDR3 sequences, with 35% seen only once. The ten largest clones represent roughly 2.9% of the sample. Sequenced sample: PBMCs. All receptors derive from a human donor in good health (CMV status not recorded). Some clones in this sample may be carry-over from other donors' samples.

The CDR3 protein is CAIARDRGREQYF. DNA for the CDR3: TGTGCCATCGCCCGGGACAGGGGGCGTGAGCAGTACTTC. The chain uses TRBV10-3 and TRBJ2-7; 12 bases align to TRBD1. The trim removed 8 bases at V and 7 bases at J, leaving 6 bases unmatched. Germline CDR1 ENHRY, CDR2 SYGVKD. The CDR3 consists of 13 residues.

This clonotype was observed many times. The V call is TRBV7-2, the J call TRBJ2-3; possibly TRBD1 for D (5 bases). The CDR3 is 14 residues long. The germline V gene has CDR1 SGHTA and CDR2 FQGNSA. Between the trimmed V and J ends, which lost 2 bases and 5 bases, there was a span of 11 bases. The CDR3 region has the DNA TGTGCCAGCAGCTTAACGGACAAGATAGATACGCAGTATTTT. Translating gives CASSLTDKIDTQYF.

The sample holds many counts of this clonotype. V is TRBV7-2 and J is TRBJ1-1, with D maybe TRBD1 (5 bases). Deletions cut 5 bases from V and 4 bases from J, with 17 bases between. This CDR3 comprises 15 residues. Germline CDR1 and CDR2: SGHTA and FQGNSA. The CDR3 nucleotides read TGTGCCAGCAGCGAGTGGGACGCTTTGGGCACTGAAGCTTTCTTT. It yields the protein CASSEWDALGTEAFF.

V gene TRBV9 combines with J gene TRBJ1-1; D possibly corresponds to TRBD1 (5 bases). V shed 0 bases and J shed 7 bases, with 16 bases lying between them. Germline V lookup: CDR1 SGDLS, CDR2 YYNGEE. The CDR3 loop spans 15 amino acids. CDR3 region: CASSVVGLNGGEAFF. CDR3 bases: TGTGCCAGCAGCGTAGTTGGGTTAAACGGGGGTGAAGCTTTCTTT. The complete variable domain, with remaining parts taken from reference TRBV9 and TRBJ1-1, reads DSGVTQTPKHLITATGQRVTLRCSPRSGDLSVYWYQQSLDQGLQFLIQYYNGEERAKGNILERFSAQQFPDLHSELNLSSLELGDSALYFCASSVVGLNGGEAFFGQGTRLTVV.

The chain employs TRBV28 and TRBJ2-2, with D possibly TRBD1 on 6 matching bases. Trimming cost V 4 bases and J 0 bases, with 18 bases left between them. The CDR3 runs to 18 residues. The germline V gene has CDR1 MDHEN and CDR2 SYDVKM. CDR3 sequence (DNA): TGTGCCAGCAGTTCTTCCCCCCCCGGGACACCGAACACCGGGGAGCTGTTTTTT. Encoded protein: CASSSSPPGTPNTGELFF.

The chain recombines TRBV28 with TRBJ1-2; D is perhaps TRBD1 (6 bases). This CDR3 spans 13 amino acids. Germline V CDR1 and CDR2: MDHEN, SYDVKM. The ends were cut back, 1 base at V and 8 bases at J, with 11 bases in the middle. CDR3 sequence: CASSLYRGQGYTF. CDR3 coding DNA: TGTGCCAGCAGTTTATACCGGGGGCAAGGCTACACCTTC.